The TCR beta chain described here comes from a study of blood T cell repertoires in COVID-19. Overall study: Sites in the United States, Italy and Spain provided acute and convalescent COVID-19 samples. Sources were T cells, B-cell-depleted T cells, or PBMCs; the material itself was cDNA or gDNA.

Per the original methods: Reference gene primer amplification yielded estimated nucleated cell counts. Data came from immunoSEQ multiplex PCR; TCRdb stores just in-frame clones and leaves some out. V and J calls and clone size are given by that table; D and trimming were obtained from the DNA. The table has some 200,000 clones, 86% seen once; the top ten hold 7%. Trimming stripped 0 bases from V and 0 bases from J, with 6 bases between. The length of the CDR3 is 14 residues. Germline assignment: CDR1 SGHKS and CDR2 YYEKEE (reference sequence). The chain employs TRBV5-5 and TRBJ2-5; D is undetermined. The receptor was isolated from a woman of 80 years or more in a cohort sampled during active or convalescent COVID-19. The sequenced sample was peripheral blood. DNA of the CDR3: TGTGCCAGCAGCTTGGGGCAGAACCAAGAGACCCAGTACTTC. Its protein is CASSLGQNQETQYF.